These 15 T cell receptor beta chains came from one sample sequenced in a study of regulatory T cells in long-lasting Graves disease. The authors built TCR beta libraries using iRepertoire HTBI primers and Arm-PCR of CDR3 regions. TCRdb re-called the multiplex PCR reads with MiXCR, one entry per CDR3 protein. The sample shows roughly 380,000 distinct CDR3 sequences, roughly 17% of them seen only once. The time point denotes: newly diagnosed GD, antithyroid drugs for less than 3 months. Researchers made the TCR library from RNA that was extracted from PBMCs. The same specimen was also included in a second study, on T cells in Graves' hyperthyroidism and ophthalmopathy.

The material sequenced was peripheral blood mononuclear cells (PBMCs), taken at new diagnosis, from a patient treated with antithyroid drugs. These TCRs come from a man between 40 and 49 years old with Graves disease.

This clonotype was recorded many times. The gene calls are TRBV12-3 or TRBV12-4 and TRBJ1-1, with D perhaps TRBD1 (6 bases). The CDR3 has 13 amino acids. Trimming cost V 5 bases and J 11 bases, with 18 bases left between them. As DNA, the CDR3 is TGTGCCAGCAGTCCGACAGGTGCTTTGTTTGCTTTCTTT. This gives the protein CASSPTGALFAFF.

This clonotype showed up many times. The chain couples TRBV5-1 to TRBJ2-7, with D unresolved. Looked up from germline, CDR1 is SGHRS and CDR2 is YFSETQ. This CDR3 contains 16 residues. V was trimmed by 1 base and J by 4 bases, leaving 18 bases between them. As DNA, the CDR3 is TGCGCCAGCAGCTTGCCTCCGGCTCGGGTTCTTTACGAGCAGTACTTC. This codes for CASSLPPARVLYEQYF.

V gene TRBV5-1 combines with J gene TRBJ2-4; D remains unclear. Germline loops: CDR1 SGHRS, CDR2 YFSETQ. The CDR3 loop spans 9 amino acids. Trimming removed 4 bases from V and 12 bases from J, with 5 bases in between. This CDR3 reads CASSLDQYF. The DNA for the CDR3 is TGCGCCAGCAGCCTGGATCAGTACTTC.

V gene TRBV5-1 combines with J gene TRBJ2-7; the D gene is possibly TRBD1 (5 bases). Germline CDR1 reads SGHRS; CDR2 reads YFSETQ. V was shortened by 0 bases and J by 5 bases, with 12 bases between the two germline ends. CDR3 length: 14 residues. The CDR3 DNA follows: TGCGCCAGCAGCTTGGTGCAGGGAACTGACGAGCAGTACTTC. It is translated as CASSLVQGTDEQYF.

The rearrangement uses TRBV12-3 or TRBV12-4 and TRBJ2-7, with 9 bases identical to TRBD2. Germline trimming cut 7 bases from V and 6 bases from J; bases unmatched to any gene: 7. The CDR3 length is 13 residues. This chain's CDR3 is CASKIAGVAEQYF. Written as DNA, the CDR3 is TGTGCCAGCAAGATAGCGGGGGTCGCCGAGCAGTACTTC.

This clonotype showed up many times. The chain links TRBV6-2 or TRBV6-3 to TRBJ1-1; D is possibly TRBD1 (5 bases). The CDR3 contains 14 residues. V shed 2 bases and J shed 5 bases, with 12 bases lying between them. From germline, CDR1 is MNHEY and CDR2 SVGEGT. The CDR3 DNA reads TGTGCCAGCAGTTACGCCGGAGGGGAGACTGAAGCTTTCTTT. It translates to CASSYAGGETEAFF.

Ten or more counts support this clonotype. The V call is TRBV2, the J call TRBJ2-3; D is unclear. The germline V gene encodes CDR1 SNHLY and CDR2 FYNNEI. Trimming left V 7 bases short and J 5 bases short, with 4 bases between. The CDR3 runs to 10 residues. DNA of the CDR3: TGTGCCAGCATGGTAGATACGCAGTATTTT. Translation: CASMVDTQYF. The full variable domain, rest sourced from reference TRBV2 and TRBJ2-3, is EPEVTQTPSHQVTQMGQEVILRCVPISNHLYFYWYRQILGQKVEFLVSFYNNEISEKSEIFDDQFSVERPDGSNFTLKIRSTKLEDSAMYFCASMVDTQYFGPGTRLTVL.

This clonotype was seen many times. The genes are TRBV15 and TRBJ2-5; the D is unclear. Per the germline V gene, CDR1 is LNHNV and CDR2 is YYDKDF (reference sequence). This CDR3 comprises 15 residues. Trimming took 0 bases from V and 5 from J, leaving 13 bases between them. The CDR3 DNA reads TGTGCCACCAGCAGAGATCAGGTTGGTGAGGAGACCCAGTACTTC. This translates into CATSRDQVGEETQYF.

This clonotype has only a few counts. The chain combines TRBV12-3 or TRBV12-4 with TRBJ2-2; D gene uncertain. This CDR3 is built from 14 residues. The V gene lost 7 bases and the J gene lost 1 base, with 10 bases spanning the gap. The CDR3 here is CASTLTLNTGELFF. The DNA for the CDR3 is TGTGCCAGCACCCTGACTTTGAACACCGGGGAGCTGTTTTTT.

There are a few counts of this clonotype. The chain uses TRBV30 and TRBJ1-2; no firm D call. There are 12 residues in the CDR3. CDR1 and CDR2 from the germline V gene are GTSNPN and SVGIG (reference sequence). V was trimmed by 0 bases and J by 5 bases, leaving 7 bases between them. The CDR3 DNA sequence: TGTGCCTGGAGTGTACGTCCTTATGGCTACACCTTC. Protein product: CAWSVRPYGYTF.

Concerning this clonotype: A far larger clone is one nucleotide away, so this likely arose from a read error. The V call is TRBV10-3, the J call TRBJ2-5, with unresolved D. CDR1 and CDR2 from the germline V gene are ENHRY and SYGVKD. CDR3 length: 12 residues. The V and J ends lost 5 bases and 5 bases respectively, with 9 bases between them. The CDR3 nucleotides read TGTGCCATCAGTTTGGGTAGGGAGACCCAGTACTTC. Encoded protein: CAISLGRETQYF.

A few counts support this clonotype. The chain uses TRBV2 and TRBJ1-2; the match to TRBD1 covers 10 bases. This CDR3 has 13 residues. J was trimmed by 8 bases and V by 6 bases; bases with no gene match: 6. Germline loops: CDR1 SNHLY, CDR2 FYNNEI. DNA of the CDR3: TGTGCCAGCAGGGGGACAGGGGTTTACGGCTACACCTTC. Its protein is CASRGTGVYGYTF. The full variable domain, its missing parts supplied by reference TRBV2 and TRBJ1-2, is EPEVTQTPSHQVTQMGQEVILRCVPISNHLYFYWYRQILGQKVEFLVSFYNNEISEKSEIFDDQFSVERPDGSNFTLKIRSTKLEDSAMYFCASRGTGVYGYTFGSGTRLTVV.

The chain has TRBV4-1 and TRBJ2-7; D not certain. Germline CDR1 and CDR2: MGHRA and YSYEKL. V gave up 3 bases and J gave up 5 bases, with 11 bases separating them. CDR3 length equals 13 residues. CDR3 in DNA: TGCGCCAGCAGCCAGGTAGGACCGAACGAGCAGTACTTC. Its translation is CASSQVGPNEQYF.

The V gene is TRBV5-1, the J gene TRBJ2-3; possibly TRBD2 for D (5 bases). Germline assignment: CDR1 SGHRS and CDR2 YFSETQ. The V end lost 7 bases, the J end lost 5 bases, and 14 bases lay between the germline ends. The CDR3 is 13 residues long. CDR3 in amino acids: CASGFGDGDTQYF. The CDR3 nucleotides read TGCGCCAGCGGTTTCGGGGATGGAGATACGCAGTATTTT.

A word on this clonotype: A far larger clone is a single base away, which makes a read error likely. The chain combines TRBV11-2 with TRBJ2-1; D is undetermined. Germline V gene lookup returns CDR1 SGHAT and CDR2 FQNNGV. The CDR3 runs 15 residues. CDR3 DNA sequence: TGTGCCAGCAGCTTAGGTCTCGTGGCCCAAGAGACCCAGTGCTTC. Amino acid sequence: CASSLGLVAQETQCF.